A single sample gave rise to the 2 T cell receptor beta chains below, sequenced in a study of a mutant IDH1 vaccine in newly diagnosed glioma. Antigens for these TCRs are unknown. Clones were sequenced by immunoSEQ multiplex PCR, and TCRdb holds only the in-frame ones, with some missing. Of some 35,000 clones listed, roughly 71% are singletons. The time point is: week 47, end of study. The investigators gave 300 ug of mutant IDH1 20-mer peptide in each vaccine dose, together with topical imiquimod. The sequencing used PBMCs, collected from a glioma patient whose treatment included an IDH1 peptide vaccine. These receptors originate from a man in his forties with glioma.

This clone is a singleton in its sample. The CDR3 reads CASSLATAEQYF. The DNA of the CDR3 is TGTGCCAGCAGCTTAGCAACGGCCGAGCAGTACTTC. V usage is TRBV7-9 and J usage is TRBJ2-7, with no clear D. Between the trimmed V and J ends, which lost 0 bases and 6 bases, there was a span of 6 bases. The CDR3 consists of 12 residues. Germline values: CDR1 SEHNR, CDR2 FQNEAQ (reference sequence).

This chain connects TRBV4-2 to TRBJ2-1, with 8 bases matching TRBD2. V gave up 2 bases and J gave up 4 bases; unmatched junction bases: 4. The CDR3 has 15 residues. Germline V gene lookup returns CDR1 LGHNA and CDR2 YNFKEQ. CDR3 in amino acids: CASSQTTSEYNEQFF. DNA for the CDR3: TGTGCCAGCAGCCAAACGACTAGCGAATACAATGAGCAGTTCTTC.